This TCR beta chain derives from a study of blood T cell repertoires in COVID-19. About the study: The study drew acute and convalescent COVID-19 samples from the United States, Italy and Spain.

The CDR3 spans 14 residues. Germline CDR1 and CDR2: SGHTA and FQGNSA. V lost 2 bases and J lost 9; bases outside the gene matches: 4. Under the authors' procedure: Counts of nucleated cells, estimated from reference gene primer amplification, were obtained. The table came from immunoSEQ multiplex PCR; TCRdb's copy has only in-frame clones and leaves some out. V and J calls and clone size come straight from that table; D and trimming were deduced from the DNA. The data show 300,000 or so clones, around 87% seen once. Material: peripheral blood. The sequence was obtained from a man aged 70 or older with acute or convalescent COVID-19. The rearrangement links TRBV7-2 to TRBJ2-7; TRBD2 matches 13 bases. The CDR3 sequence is CASSLSGTSGAQYF. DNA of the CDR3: TGTGCCAGCAGCTTAAGTGGGACTAGCGGGGCGCAGTACTTC.